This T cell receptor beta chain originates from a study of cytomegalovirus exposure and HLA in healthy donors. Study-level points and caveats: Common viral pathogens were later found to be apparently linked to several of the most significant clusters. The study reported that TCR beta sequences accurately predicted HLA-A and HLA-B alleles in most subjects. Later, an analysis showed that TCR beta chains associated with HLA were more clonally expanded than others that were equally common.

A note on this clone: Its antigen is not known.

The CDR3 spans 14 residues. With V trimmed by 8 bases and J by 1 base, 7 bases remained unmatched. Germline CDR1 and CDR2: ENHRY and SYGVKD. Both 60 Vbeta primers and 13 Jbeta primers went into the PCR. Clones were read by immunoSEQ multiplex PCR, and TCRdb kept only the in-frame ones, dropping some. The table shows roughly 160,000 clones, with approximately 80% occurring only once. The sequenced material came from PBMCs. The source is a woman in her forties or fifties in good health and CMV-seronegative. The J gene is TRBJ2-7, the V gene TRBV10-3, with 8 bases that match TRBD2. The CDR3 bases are TGTGCCATCTCAACTAGCGGAGATTCCTACGAGCAGTACTTC. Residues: CAISTSGDSYEQYF.